The entry below gives a single TCR beta chain sequence along with its context. No cognate antigen has been identified for it. Base quality data are lacking; no much larger clone is found one base away. Whole blood was collected in K2EDTA tubes by collaborating institutions according to the institutions' own protocols. Collaborator samples were shipped for TCRbeta analysis as frozen whole blood, isolated PBMCs, or DNA extracted from either sample type. This entry comes from a study of blood T cell repertoires in COVID-19 (dated by TCRdb to 2020 to 2022). With regard to the full study: Collaborator samples came from the United States, Italy and Spain and covered acute and convalescent phases of COVID-19. Subjects who had been exposed to COVID-19, were actively infected with it, or had recovered from it provided the deeply sampled blood TCRbeta repertoires that made up the dataset. Samples were obtained from the ongoing ImmuneRACE study (first 160 participants) and from 1,000 to 1,500 subjects provided by 6 global collaborators. The material from the prospective study consisted of cDNA or gDNA derived from T cells, B-cell-depleted T cells, or PBMCs. Nearly every sample came with metadata listing a de-identified subject ID, COVID-19 status, age in years and sex. The repertoires were made available in a free public database intended to serve as a resource for research on the immune response to SARS-CoV-2. HLA class I and class II types, where available, came from metadata supplied by the sample provider rather than from assay-based typing.

On the study overall, not on this receptor specifically: The quantity of clinical and demographic metadata differed by source and by participant and was supplied without curation.

CDR3 length: 12 amino acids, cysteine to phenylalanine. Left in the record is the CDR3 DNA by itself, 36 bases read in frame from the first base. Between the V and J ends, shortened by 4 bases and 4 bases respectively, the junction contains 7 bases. CDR1 and CDR2 are drawn from the germline V gene (reference sequence): GTSNPN, SVGIG. TCRbeta CDR3 regions were amplified from genomic DNA using the immunoSEQ Assay, a bias-controlled multiplex PCR. In the authors' own workflow: Nucleated cell counts per sample were estimated from amplification of reference gene primers within the assay. Sequence reads were collapsed and filtered to measure the absolute abundance of every unique TCRbeta CDR3 rearrangement. Productive Simpson clonality was computed per sample as the square root of Simpson's diversity index over productive rearrangements. TCRdb obtained this table from immuneACCESS and retained in-frame rearrangements with V and J assigned. These tables miss some clones; where compared with another copy, unresolved V genes account for less than half of the shortfall, and the remainder is unexplained. V and J calls and clone size follow that table, whereas D and trimming were derived from the DNA. This sample gives roughly 230,000 clones in total; around 81% of them show up just once. The biggest ten clones account for about 4.2% of the sample.

This receptor was obtained from a man aged 45-60 years with active or convalescent COVID-19. The sequence links TRBV30 to TRBJ2-2; TRBD2 could be the D gene, as 5 bases match. Source material: peripheral blood. This receptor carries the CDR3 CAWIAFTGELFF. The DNA sequence follows: TGTGCCTGGATAGCGTTCACCGGGGAGCTGTTTTTT.